Shown below are 32 T cell receptor beta chains from a single sample sequenced in a study of shared clonotypes between healthy human individuals. Method: immunoSEQ multiplex PCR; TCRdb's copy keeps in-frame clones and lacks some. The sample lists about 110,000 clones; 68% were seen once. Sequences were obtained from memory CD8+ T cells sorted from blood. The subset denotes: CD45RO+ cells pooled with CCR7-negative TemRA cells. The receptors shown here come from a young woman in good health.

The V gene is TRBV11-2, the J gene TRBJ1-5; D may be TRBD1 (5 bases). V lost 3 bases to trimming and J lost 7 bases, with 10 bases between them. Germline-derived CDR1 and CDR2 are SGHAT and FQNNGV. This CDR3 is 13 amino acids long. DNA of the CDR3: TGTGCCAGCAGCTTGGGGCCTGAGCAGCCCCAGCATTTT. Protein sequence: CASSLGPEQPQHF. Complete variable domain (other parts from reference TRBV11-2 and TRBJ1-5): EAGVAQSPRYKIIEKRQSVAFWCNPISGHATLYWYQQILGQGPKLLIQFQNNGVVDDSQLPKDRFSAERLKGVDSTLKIQPAKLEDSAVYLCASSLGPEQPQHFGDGTRLSIL.

The sample holds one count of this clone. This rearrangement joins TRBV10-3 to TRBJ2-7; 7 bases are a match to TRBD1. Germline V lookup: CDR1 ENHRY, CDR2 SYGVKD. The length of the CDR3 is 13 residues. After removal of 6 bases from V and 3 bases from J, the junction contained 5 bases not matched to a gene. The CDR3 nucleotides read TGTGCCATCAGGGACAGGACTTACTACGAGCAGTACTTC. Its protein is CAIRDRTYYEQYF.

As concerns this clone: Other DNA variants within this sample encode the same CDR3. The CDR3 reads CASSLGQGDQPQHF. CDR3 coding DNA: TGCGCCAGCAGCTTGGGACAGGGAGACCAGCCCCAGCATTTT. The chain couples TRBV5-1 to TRBJ1-5; TRBD1 agrees at 7 bases. Germline CDR1 is SGHRS and CDR2 is YFSETQ. This CDR3 contains 14 residues. The V gene end was trimmed by 0 bases and the J gene end by 7 bases; junction bases not matched to a gene: 4.

This chain connects TRBV19 to TRBJ1-5, with 8 bases aligning to TRBD1. J lost 6 bases, V lost 6 bases, and 7 bases had no gene match. The germline gives CDR1 LNHDA, CDR2 SQIVND (reference sequence). There are 14 residues in the CDR3. In DNA, the CDR3 is TGTGCCAGTAGCCCCGGACAGGGCGGTCAGCCCCAGCATTTT. It encodes CASSPGQGGQPQHF.

The CDR3 bases are TGTGCCAGCAGCTTGAGCCTAGCGGGAGTCGGGGAGACCCAGTACTTC. Its translation: CASSLSLAGVGETQYF. V usage is TRBV5-5 and J usage is TRBJ2-5; 10 nucleotides align to TRBD2. There are 16 residues in the CDR3. V gave up 1 base and J gave up 5 bases; unmatched junction bases: 8. In germline, CDR1 is SGHKS, CDR2 YYEKEE (reference sequence).

This clone has more than one count but fewer than ten. The rearrangement links TRBV19 to TRBJ1-2; 8 bases are a match to TRBD1. The V gene end was trimmed by 6 bases and the J gene end by 2 bases; junction bases not matched to a gene: 5. The CDR3 contains 14 residues. Germline V gene sequence: CDR1 LNHDA, CDR2 SQIVND (reference sequence). Written as DNA, the CDR3 is TGTGCCAGTAGATGGGGGACAGGAAACTATGGCTACACCTTC. This translates into CASRWGTGNYGYTF.

The chain joins TRBV30 to TRBJ1-5; D is uncertain. Per germline, CDR1 GTSNPN and CDR2 SVGIG (reference sequence). The CDR3 runs to 13 residues. V was trimmed by 1 base and J by 4 bases, leaving 8 bases between them. The CDR3 DNA reads TGTGCCTGGAGTGGTGAATCGAATCAGCCCCAGCATTTT. Translating it yields CAWSGESNQPQHF.

This clone was seen at least ten times. The chain combines TRBV2 with TRBJ1-1; 7 bases agree with TRBD1. V was pared by 6 bases and J by 0 bases, with 1 base of the junction left unmatched. Germline CDR1 and CDR2: SNHLY and FYNNEI. The CDR3 runs to 13 residues. This CDR3 reads CASRGQLNTEAFF. CDR3 nucleotide sequence: TGTGCCAGCAGGGGACAGTTGAACACTGAAGCTTTCTTT. Filled out from reference TRBV2 and TRBJ1-1, the complete variable domain reads EPEVTQTPSHQVTQMGQEVILRCVPISNHLYFYWYRQILGQKVEFLVSFYNNEISEKSEIFDDQFSVERPDGSNFTLKIRSTKLEDSAMYFCASRGQLNTEAFFGQGTRLTVV.

The rearrangement uses TRBV28 and TRBJ1-4; TRBD1 aligns across 7 bases. The CDR3 covers 18 residues. From germline, CDR1 is MDHEN and CDR2 SYDVKM. Germline trimming cut 3 bases from V and 5 bases from J; bases unmatched to any gene: 15. CDR3 region: CASSFSAQGFLWNEKLFF. In DNA form, the CDR3 reads TGTGCCAGCAGTTTTAGCGCACAGGGGTTTCTGTGGAATGAAAAACTGTTTTTT.

This clone was counted many times. CDR3 sequence (DNA): TGTGCCAGCACCCCACCCGGGAGAAGCTCCTACGAGCAGTACTTC. Protein sequence: CASTPPGRSSYEQYF. The chain combines TRBV4-2 with TRBJ2-7, with D perhaps TRBD2 (6 bases). Germline V CDR1 and CDR2: LGHNA, YNFKEQ. The CDR3 covers 15 residues. The ends were cut back, 7 bases at V and 0 bases at J, with 16 bases in the middle.

This clone was seen just once. The chain has TRBV19 and TRBJ2-1; 10 positions match TRBD1. CDR1 LNHDA and CDR2 SQIVND come from the germline V gene (reference sequence). CDR3 length: 13 amino acids. After removal of 8 bases from V and 6 bases from J, the junction contained 4 bases not matched to a gene. The CDR3 sequence is CASVRTGGNEQFF. The CDR3 region has the DNA TGTGCCAGTGTCAGGACAGGGGGCAATGAGCAGTTCTTC.

CDR3 coding DNA: TGTGCCAGCAGAACAGGGTTATCCGACGAGCAGTACTTC. Translating gives CASRTGLSDEQYF. V is TRBV7-9 and J is TRBJ2-7; D may be TRBD1 (6 bases). Germline CDR1 reads SEHNR; CDR2 reads FQNEAQ (reference sequence). The V gene lost 6 bases and the J gene lost 5 bases, with 14 bases spanning the gap. CDR3 length: 13 amino acids.

The chain combines TRBV6-4 with TRBJ2-2, with 8 bases aligning to TRBD2. Per germline, CDR1 MRHNA and CDR2 SNTAGT. The CDR3 sequence is 15 residues long. After removal of 6 bases from V and 3 bases from J, the junction contained 6 bases not matched to a gene. CDR3 sequence (DNA): TGTGCCAGCAGCCCTTCAGCGGGAGACACCGGGGAGCTGTTTTTT. This gives the protein CASSPSAGDTGELFF.

This clone was seen repeatedly, ten times or more. This chain uses TRBV5-6 with TRBJ1-1, with a tentative D call TRBD1 (6 bases). V was clipped by 4 bases and J by 5 bases, with 21 bases between them. Germline CDR1 SGHDT, CDR2 YYEEEE. The CDR3 sequence is 16 residues long. The CDR3 here is CASSPYRESVRTEAFF. The CDR3, as DNA: TGTGCCAGCAGCCCTTACAGGGAATCTGTCCGTACTGAAGCTTTCTTT. Variable domain in full (rest from reference TRBV5-6 and TRBJ1-1): DAGVTQSPTHLIKTRGQQVTLRCSPKSGHDTVSWYQQALGQGPQFIFQYYEEEERQRGNFPDRFSGHQFPNYSSELNVNALLLGDSALYLCASSPYRESVRTEAFFGQGTRLTVV.

The DNA of the CDR3 is TGTGCCAGCAGTACGACCTACGAGCAGTACTTC. It is translated as CASSTTYEQYF. The rearrangement uses TRBV27 and TRBJ2-7; D gene uncertain. The CDR3 sequence is 11 residues long. Germline V CDR1 and CDR2: MNHEY, SMNVEV (reference sequence). V lost 5 bases to trimming and J lost 2 bases, with 4 bases between them.

The V and J genes are TRBV5-1 and TRBJ1-4; TRBD1 matches 8 bases. V gave up 3 bases and J gave up 5 bases; unmatched junction bases: 6. Per germline, CDR1 SGHRS and CDR2 YFSETQ. This CDR3 has 15 amino acids. The CDR3 loop is CASSWGDRNNEKLFF. The CDR3 nucleotides read TGCGCCAGCAGCTGGGGGGACAGGAACAATGAAAAACTGTTTTTT.

The chain combines TRBV29-1 with TRBJ1-1; D not resolved. Per germline, CDR1 SQVTM and CDR2 ANQGSEA. Trimming left V 4 bases short and J 5 bases short, with 5 bases between. The CDR3 spans 10 residues. CDR3 DNA sequence: TGCAGCGTTGGGTGGACTGAAGCTTTCTTT. It translates to CSVGWTEAFF.

J is TRBJ2-7 and V is TRBV5-1, with 7 positions matching TRBD1. V dropped 7 bases and J dropped 0; count of bases not matched to a gene: 13. This CDR3 is 16 amino acids long. Germline V gene sequence: CDR1 SGHRS, CDR2 YFSETQ. CDR3 nucleotides: TGCGCCAGCTCAAAGGGGGCTACCACCCTCTCCTACGAGCAGTACTTC. Translation gives CASSKGATTLSYEQYF. The variable domain in full, completed from reference TRBV5-1 and TRBJ2-7, reads KAGVTQTPRYLIKTRGQQVTLSCSPISGHRSVSWYQQTPGQGLQFLFEYFSETQRNKGNFPGRFSGRQFSNSRSEMNVSTLELGDSALYLCASSKGATTLSYEQYFGPGTRLTVT.

This clone was seen a handful of times. V gene TRBV27 combines with J gene TRBJ2-7, with TRBD2 matching 13 bases. Germline V gene sequence: CDR1 MNHEY, CDR2 SMNVEV (reference sequence). With V trimmed by 8 bases and J by 5 bases, 9 bases remained unmatched. The CDR3 has 15 amino acids. CDR3 bases: TGTGCCAGCCGGACTAGCGGGAGTTTATATAACGAGCAGTACTTC. It specifies CASRTSGSLYNEQYF.

In the case of this clone: Other DNA variants within this sample encode the same CDR3. This rearrangement joins TRBV7-2 to TRBJ2-3; 12 positions match TRBD2. Per germline, CDR1 SGHTA and CDR2 FQGNSA. V shed 3 bases and J 3 bases; nucleotides not matched to a gene: 4. This CDR3 is 16 amino acids long. CDR3 loop: CASSLWTSGDTDTQYF. CDR3 coding DNA: TGTGCCAGCAGCTTGTGGACTAGCGGGGATACAGATACGCAGTATTTT.

The chain couples TRBV4-1 to TRBJ1-1; 7 nucleotides agree with TRBD1. The CDR3 is 16 residues long. Trimming cost V 3 bases and J 1 base; bases outside gene matches: 8. Per germline, CDR1 MGHRA and CDR2 YSYEKL. The CDR3 region is CASSQGAGTENTEAFF. The DNA of the CDR3 is TGCGCCAGCAGCCAGGGAGCCGGGACAGAGAACACTGAAGCTTTCTTT.

The rearrangement joins TRBV2 to TRBJ2-4; 8 nucleotides match TRBD2. The length of the CDR3 is 16 residues. J lost 6 bases, V lost 4 bases, and 11 bases had no gene match. Germline assignment: CDR1 SNHLY and CDR2 FYNNEI. The CDR3: CASSGSSGIWGNIQYF. The CDR3 nucleotides are TGTGCCAGCAGTGGAAGTAGCGGGATCTGGGGAAACATTCAGTACTTC.

J is TRBJ1-1 and V is TRBV5-1, with unresolved D. V was pared by 1 base and J by 1 base, with 11 bases between. Germline-derived CDR1 and CDR2 are SGHRS and YFSETQ. This CDR3 is 15 amino acids long. CDR3 amino acids: CASSLFDDGNTEAFF. The DNA of the CDR3 is TGCGCCAGCAGCTTGTTTGACGATGGGAACACTGAAGCTTTCTTT. Based on the CDR3 plus reference TRBV5-1 and TRBJ1-1, the full variable domain is KAGVTQTPRYLIKTRGQQVTLSCSPISGHRSVSWYQQTPGQGLQFLFEYFSETQRNKGNFPGRFSGRQFSNSRSEMNVSTLELGDSALYLCASSLFDDGNTEAFFGQGTRLTVV.

CDR3 amino acids: CASEGDRRRPYNEQFF. Here the CDR3 DNA reads TGTGCCAGCGAGGGGGACAGGCGGCGCCCCTACAATGAGCAGTTCTTC. This chain uses TRBV27 with TRBJ2-1; 8 bases map to TRBD1. CDR1 MNHEY and CDR2 SMNVEV come from the germline V gene (reference sequence). The CDR3 is made up of 16 amino acids. After removal of 8 bases from V and 2 bases from J, the junction contained 11 bases not matched to a gene.

The chain joins TRBV29-1 to TRBJ1-2, with TRBD1 identical over 8 bases. V lost 6 bases, J lost 10 bases, and 13 bases stayed unmatched. CDR1 SQVTM and CDR2 ANQGSEA come from the germline V gene. The CDR3 has 13 amino acids. For the CDR3, the DNA is TGCAGCGTCCAGGGGGCGCGCGTTAAGGACTACACCTTC. Translated, it gives CSVQGARVKDYTF.

V gene TRBV2 combines with J gene TRBJ1-3; D gene uncertain. CDR3 size: 13 residues. With 1 base removed from V and 4 bases from J, the gap between germline ends came to 5 bases. Germline V lookup: CDR1 SNHLY, CDR2 FYNNEI. The DNA for the CDR3 is TGTGCCAGCAGTGAAGACAGCGGAAACACCATATATTTT. It encodes CASSEDSGNTIYF. The whole variable domain, filled in from reference TRBV2 and TRBJ1-3, reads EPEVTQTPSHQVTQMGQEVILRCVPISNHLYFYWYRQILGQKVEFLVSFYNNEISEKSEIFDDQFSVERPDGSNFTLKIRSTKLEDSAMYFCASSEDSGNTIYFGEGSWLTVV.

The V call is TRBV4-2, the J call TRBJ2-1; no definite D call. Trimming took 1 base from V and 3 from J, leaving 1 base between them. CDR3 length equals 12 residues. Germline loops: CDR1 LGHNA, CDR2 YNFKEQ. For the CDR3, the DNA is TGTGCCAGCAGCCAAGTCTACAATGAGCAGTTCTTC. Its translation: CASSQVYNEQFF.

This chain uses TRBV6-5 with TRBJ2-1; D is perhaps TRBD1 (5 bases). Germline CDR1 and CDR2: MNHEY and SVGAGI. Trimming took off 5 bases at V and 0 bases at J, with 11 bases between the two ends. The CDR3 covers 15 residues. CDR3 coding DNA: TGTGCCAGCAGTCAGGGCAGTAGCTCCTACAATGAGCAGTTCTTC. It codes for CASSQGSSSYNEQFF.

The CDR3: CATTRLVNEQFF. CDR3 sequence (DNA): TGTGCCACTACTAGACTGGTTAATGAGCAGTTCTTC. The chain combines TRBV28 with TRBJ2-1; tentatively, D is TRBD2 (5 bases). Germline CDR1 and CDR2: MDHEN and SYDVKM. V was cut by 10 bases and J by 7 bases, with 14 bases left in between. The CDR3 runs 12 residues.

The J gene is TRBJ2-1, the V gene TRBV6-5, with 9 bases lining up with TRBD1. J was trimmed by 6 bases and V by 4 bases; bases with no gene match: 10. The CDR3 runs 16 residues. The V gene's germline CDR1 is MNHEY and CDR2 SVGAGI. DNA of the CDR3: TGTGCCAGCAGTTTGAAATACAGGGGGCTTGCCAATGAGCAGTTCTTC. It encodes CASSLKYRGLANEQFF.

The CDR3 protein is CASLRDRTYEQYF. The CDR3 DNA sequence: TGTGCCAGCCTCCGGGACAGAACCTACGAGCAGTACTTC. The chain carries TRBV25-1 and TRBJ2-7; TRBD1 matches 7 bases. The CDR3 length is 13 residues. The germline V gene has CDR1 MGHDK and CDR2 SYGVNS. J gave up 2 bases and V 8 bases, and 6 bases lay outside the gene matches.

The rearrangement joins TRBV4-1 to TRBJ2-7; D is ambiguous. Per germline, CDR1 MGHRA and CDR2 YSYEKL. The V end lost 3 bases, the J end lost 5 bases, and 20 bases lay between the germline ends. This CDR3 is 16 amino acids long. This CDR3 is CASSHATSVKGHEQYF. CDR3 nucleotides: TGCGCCAGCAGCCATGCCACCTCGGTGAAAGGTCACGAGCAGTACTTC.